This passage covers 10 T cell receptor beta chains from one sample sequenced in a study of early T cells in non-severe SARS-CoV-2 infection (dated by TCRdb to 2020 to 2023). The library was made by 5' RACE. The sequencer was a NextSeq 500. TCRdb redid the processing of the public reads, applying fastp at Q25 and MiXCR, and retained in-frame beta chains. Identical CDR3 proteins give one entry, which carries the most common genes and DNA. The table for this sample lists 25,000 to 30,000 distinct CDR3 sequences; 5.4% of them were counted only once. The top ten clones comprise more than 0.7% of the sample. The sequenced sample was whole blood. The source is an adult who was a healthcare worker with PCR-confirmed SARS-CoV-2 infection or an uninfected control (not recorded which).

The table lists this clonotype with many counts. This chain uses TRBV11-2 with TRBJ2-2; 7 bases agree with TRBD1. The CDR3 totals 15 residues. After removal of 1 base from V and 1 base from J, the junction contained 0 bases not matched to a gene. Germline loops: CDR1 SGHAT, CDR2 FQNNGV. The CDR3, as DNA: TGTGCCAGCAGCTTAGGGACAGGGAACACCGGGGAGCTGTTTTTT. It encodes CASSLGTGNTGELFF. Together with reference TRBV11-2 and TRBJ2-2, the CDR3 gives the full variable domain: EAGVAQSPRYKIIEKRQSVAFWCNPISGHATLYWYQQILGQGPKLLIQFQNNGVVDDSQLPKDRFSAERLKGVDSTLKIQPAKLEDSAVYLCASSLGTGNTGELFFGEGSRLTVL.

This clonotype is medium-sized by share. This chain joins TRBV4-1 and TRBJ2-2, with 10 bases fitting TRBD1. Germline CDR1 is MGHRA and CDR2 is YSYEKL. The CDR3 runs to 18 residues. The ends lost 3 bases at V and 3 bases at J; junction bases unmatched: 10. The CDR3 loop is CASSHFLDRGRDTGELFF. In DNA, the CDR3 is TGCGCCAGCAGCCACTTTCTCGACAGGGGGCGCGACACCGGGGAGCTGTTTTTT.

This clonotype was observed at least ten times. This rearrangement joins TRBV5-1 to TRBJ2-1; 11 positions agree with TRBD2. The junction had 9 bases not matched to a gene; V was cut back by 3 bases and J by 4 bases. The V gene's germline CDR1 is SGHRS and CDR2 YFSETQ. The CDR3 sequence is 17 residues long. CDR3: CASSSPPGLAAYNEQFF. The CDR3 DNA sequence: TGCGCCAGCAGCTCCCCCCCGGGACTAGCGGCATACAATGAGCAGTTCTTC.

The table lists this clonotype with a few counts. V and J are TRBV24-1 and TRBJ1-2; D gene uncertain. The CDR3 is 13 residues long. Germline V gene lookup returns CDR1 KGHDR and CDR2 SFDVKD. Trimming left V 4 bases short and J 3 bases short, with 8 bases between. The chain's CDR3 is CATSDRTDYGYTF. DNA of the CDR3: TGTGCCACCAGTGACCGGACGGACTATGGCTACACCTTC.

The CDR3 sequence: CASSQGTGNYGYTF. CDR3 coding DNA: TGTGCCAGCAGCCAGGGGACAGGGAACTATGGCTACACCTTC. This chain joins TRBV7-2 and TRBJ1-2, with 9 bases that match TRBD1. This CDR3 is built from 14 residues. The V and J ends lost 5 bases and 2 bases, in that order; junction bases with no gene match: 3. The germline V gene has CDR1 SGHTA and CDR2 FQGNSA.

The sample holds many counts of this clonotype. The chain combines TRBV27 with TRBJ2-2; 15 bases agree with TRBD2. V lost 8 bases to trimming and J lost 5 bases; unmatched junction nucleotides: 6. The CDR3 loop spans 16 amino acids. Germline values: CDR1 MNHEY, CDR2 SMNVEV (reference sequence). This CDR3 reads CASQGLAGGETGELFF. The CDR3 DNA reads as TGTGCCAGCCAAGGACTAGCGGGAGGGGAAACCGGGGAGCTGTTTTTT.

At least ten counts were recorded for this clonotype. This rearrangement joins TRBV7-6 to TRBJ2-7, with D uncertain. Trimming stripped 1 base from V and 3 bases from J, with 7 bases between. There are 13 residues in the CDR3. Per germline, CDR1 SGHVS and CDR2 FNYEAQ. This CDR3 reads CASSLDWDYEQYF. The CDR3 region has the DNA TGTGCCAGCAGCTTAGATTGGGACTACGAGCAGTACTTC.

The chain combines TRBV5-1 with TRBJ1-6; D is undetermined. Between the trimmed V and J ends, which lost 0 bases and 9 bases, there was a span of 16 bases. The germline gives CDR1 SGHRS, CDR2 YFSETQ. This CDR3 spans 16 amino acids. As DNA, the CDR3 is TGCGCCAGCAGCTTGGTAGCATCCTACGACGGTTCACCCCTCCACTTT. This gives the protein CASSLVASYDGSPLHF.

The CDR3 DNA sequence: TGCGCCAGCAGCTTGGTACAGGGGGGCTACGAGCAGTACTTC. Its translation is CASSLVQGGYEQYF. The chain carries TRBV5-1 and TRBJ2-7; TRBD1 matches 8 bases. Germline CDR1 reads SGHRS; CDR2 reads YFSETQ. This CDR3 is built from 14 residues. After removal of 0 bases from V and 3 bases from J, the junction contained 2 bases not matched to a gene. The complete variable domain, with remaining parts taken from reference TRBV5-1 and TRBJ2-7, reads KAGVTQTPRYLIKTRGQQVTLSCSPISGHRSVSWYQQTPGQGLQFLFEYFSETQRNKGNFPGRFSGRQFSNSRSEMNVSTLELGDSALYLCASSLVQGGYEQYFGPGTRLTVT.

The table lists this clonotype with many counts. The V and J genes are TRBV12-3 or TRBV12-4 and TRBJ2-2; TRBD2 matches at 12 bases. V trimming: 4 bases; J trimming: 7 bases; junction bases outside the gene matches: 10. This CDR3 region has 17 residues. CDR3 loop: CASSSIASTSGGGELFF. DNA of the CDR3: TGTGCCAGCAGTTCTATAGCATCGACTAGCGGGGGCGGGGAGCTGTTTTTT.